Each of the 6 T cell receptor beta chains below was sequenced from the same sample in a study of cytomegalovirus exposure and HLA in healthy donors. The PCR contained 60 Vbeta and 13 Jbeta primers. Here immunoSEQ multiplex PCR was the method, and the copy in TCRdb shows in-frame clones only, minus some. The sample's table shows approximately 110,000 clones. Sequencing used PBMCs. The receptors stem from a man in his forties or fifties in good health and CMV-seropositive.

The rearrangement links TRBV5-1 to TRBJ2-3; TRBD2 agrees at 9 bases. The CDR3 is 17 amino acids. CDR1 SGHRS and CDR2 YFSETQ come from the germline V gene. With V trimmed by 2 bases and J by 5 bases, 12 bases remained unmatched. The CDR3 loop reads CASSLRASGTPGDTQYF. The CDR3 nucleotides read TGCGCCAGCAGCTTAAGGGCTAGCGGGACCCCTGGAGATACGCAGTATTTT.

J is TRBJ2-3 and V is TRBV6-1, with D perhaps matching TRBD2 (5 bases). Trimming took off 5 bases at V and 5 bases at J, with 17 bases between the two ends. The CDR3 sequence is 15 residues long. Germline V gene sequence: CDR1 MNHNS, CDR2 SASEGT. The CDR3 DNA reads TGTGCCAGCAGTCCCGCAAATCCGGGGATAGATACGCAGTATTTT. Its protein product is CASSPANPGIDTQYF.

This chain uses TRBV6-4 with TRBJ1-5, with 9 positions matching TRBD1. CDR1 and CDR2 (germline): MRHNA, SNTAGT. J was trimmed by 6 bases and V by 6 bases; bases with no gene match: 6. The CDR3 sequence is 14 residues long. CDR3 in amino acids: CASSPDRGGQPQHF. CDR3 nucleotide sequence: TGTGCCAGCAGCCCGGACAGGGGCGGTCAGCCCCAGCATTTT.

The V and J genes are TRBV7-3 and TRBJ2-7; tentatively, D is TRBD1 (6 bases). Germline values: CDR1 SGHTA, CDR2 FQGTGA. Trimming removed 6 bases from V and 6 bases from J, with 15 bases in between. This CDR3 is built from 13 residues. CDR3 DNA sequence: TGTGCCAGCAGTCCGGGGACAATTTTCGAGCAGTACTTC. It encodes CASSPGTIFEQYF.

The gene calls are TRBV2 and TRBJ1-1; TRBD1 is a possible D gene (6 bases). Germline-derived CDR1 and CDR2 are SNHLY and FYNNEI. The CDR3 length is 14 residues. Trimming stripped 0 bases from V and 7 bases from J, with 12 bases between. CDR3: CASSEATGKIEAFF. The CDR3 DNA sequence: TGTGCCAGCAGTGAAGCAACAGGGAAAATTGAAGCTTTCTTT.

The chain uses TRBV7-2 and TRBJ2-1; weak D call: TRBD1 (5 bases). The V gene's germline CDR1 is SGHTA and CDR2 FQGNSA. The CDR3 has 17 residues. V lost 0 bases and J 9 bases, leaving 21 bases between the germline ends. CDR3 in amino acids: CASSLALWGLVGPEQFF. DNA for the CDR3: TGTGCCAGCAGCTTAGCCCTGTGGGGCCTAGTCGGGCCTGAGCAGTTCTTC.